Listed here are 11 T cell receptor beta chains from one sample, sequenced in a study of T cells after yellow fever vaccination. TCRdb called the 5' RACE reads again in MiXCR, with one record for every CDR3 protein. The sample yields 300,000 or so distinct CDR3 sequences, approximately 10% seen once. The source material was CD4+ T cells sorted from PBMCs, sampled 5 days after the yellow fever booster vaccination. These receptors were taken from a young man who received the YFV17D yellow fever vaccine.

The V call is TRBV7-2, the J call TRBJ2-5; D possibly corresponds to TRBD1 (6 bases). V was trimmed by 3 bases and J by 0 bases, leaving 8 bases between them. This CDR3 comprises 14 residues. Germline V CDR1 and CDR2: SGHTA, FQGNSA. CDR3 protein: CASSFQGYQETQYF. As DNA, the CDR3 is TGTGCCAGCAGCTTCCAGGGGTACCAAGAGACCCAGTACTTC.

The chain uses TRBV29-1 and TRBJ1-5; D uncertain. Trimming pared 6 bases from V and 1 base from J, leaving 10 bases between. From germline, CDR1 is SQVTM and CDR2 ANQGSEA. CDR3 length: 13 residues. The CDR3 region is CSVRHRSNQPQHF. The CDR3 DNA reads as TGCAGCGTGAGACATCGGAGCAATCAGCCCCAGCATTTT. The full variable domain, completed using reference TRBV29-1 and TRBJ1-5, is SAVISQKPSRDICQRGTSLTIQCQVDSQVTMMFWYRQQPGQSLTLIATANQGSEATYESGFVIDKFPISRPNLTFSTLTVSNMSPEDSSIYLCSVRHRSNQPQHFGDGTRLSIL.

In its sample, this clonotype was seen a few times. This sequence joins TRBV12-3 or TRBV12-4 and TRBJ1-5; TRBD1 is a possible D gene (6 bases). The CDR3 is made up of 14 amino acids. V was cut by 3 bases and J by 4 bases, with 10 bases left in between. CDR3 amino acids: CASSLGTKNQPQHF. The CDR3 DNA sequence: TGTGCCAGCAGTTTGGGGACAAAGAATCAGCCCCAGCATTTT.

The chain employs TRBV18 and TRBJ2-5; 7 bases line up with TRBD1. The CDR3 length is 14 residues. Germline CDR1 and CDR2: KGHSH and LQKENI. Germline trimming cut 6 bases from V and 3 bases from J; bases unmatched to any gene: 7. The CDR3 loop is CASSPTTGEETQYF. The CDR3 coding sequence is TGTGCCAGCTCCCCAACCACAGGGGAAGAGACCCAGTACTTC. The whole variable domain, remainder taken from reference TRBV18 and TRBJ2-5, is NAGVMQNPRHLVRRRGQEARLRCSPMKGHSHVYWYRQLPEEGLKFMVYLQKENIIDESGMPKERFSAEFPKEGPSILRIQQVVRGDSAAYFCASSPTTGEETQYFGPGTRLLVL.

This clonotype has more than one count but fewer than ten. The gene calls are TRBV27 and TRBJ2-1; D gene uncertain. With 7 bases removed from V and 2 bases from J, the gap between germline ends came to 15 bases. The CDR3 is made up of 15 amino acids. Germline V gene lookup returns CDR1 MNHEY and CDR2 SMNVEV (reference sequence). The CDR3 here is CASTLRTAPYNEQFF. CDR3 bases: TGTGCCAGCACCCTCAGGACGGCCCCCTACAATGAGCAGTTCTTC.

This clonotype was seen many times. The DNA for the CDR3 is TGTGCCAGCAGCATAGTCAGGGGGCGATCATATAACTATGGCTACACCTTC. Residues: CASSIVRGRSYNYGYTF. The rearrangement uses TRBV7-2 and TRBJ1-2, with TRBD1 matching over 8 bases. This CDR3 region has 17 residues. V lost 5 bases to trimming and J lost 1 base; unmatched junction nucleotides: 12. Germline V gives CDR1 SGHTA, CDR2 FQGNSA.

The CDR3 spells CASSSWDRFDEKLFF. The DNA for the CDR3 is TGTGCCAGTAGTTCCTGGGACAGGTTTGATGAAAAACTGTTTTTT. The chain couples TRBV19 to TRBJ1-4; 8 bases agree with TRBD1. The CDR3 runs 15 residues. V shed 5 bases, J shed 6 bases, and the junction held 8 bases outside the gene matches. The germline gives CDR1 LNHDA, CDR2 SQIVND (reference sequence).

This clonotype has more than one count but fewer than ten. The chain is built from TRBV4-3 and TRBJ1-2; D might be TRBD1 (5 bases). CDR1 is LGHNA and CDR2 is YSLEER in the germline V gene. This CDR3 has 15 amino acids. V lost 0 bases and J lost 7, with 15 bases in between. The DNA for the CDR3 is TGCGCCAGCAGCCAAGATCCAGGGCGGGAGGCTGGCTACACCTTC. As protein: CASSQDPGREAGYTF.

This chain uses TRBV18 with TRBJ1-1; D gene ambiguous. There are 13 residues in the CDR3. V lost 3 bases to trimming and J lost 4 bases, with 9 bases between them. From germline, CDR1 is KGHSH and CDR2 LQKENI. CDR3 sequence (DNA): TGTGCCAGCTCACCGGGCCTCCTCACTGAAGCTTTCTTT. Its protein is CASSPGLLTEAFF. Variable domain in full (rest from reference TRBV18 and TRBJ1-1): NAGVMQNPRHLVRRRGQEARLRCSPMKGHSHVYWYRQLPEEGLKFMVYLQKENIIDESGMPKERFSAEFPKEGPSILRIQQVVRGDSAAYFCASSPGLLTEAFFGQGTRLTVV.

The chain carries TRBV3-1 and TRBJ1-2; weak D call: TRBD1 (6 bases). The CDR3 is 15 residues long. V lost 3 bases and J lost 0, with 11 bases in between. Germline CDR1 and CDR2: LGHDT and YNNKEL (reference sequence). This CDR3 is CASSQEGTPNYGYTF. CDR3 DNA sequence: TGTGCCAGCAGCCAGGAAGGGACACCTAACTATGGCTACACCTTC.

This clonotype has a handful of counts. J is TRBJ2-2 and V is TRBV5-1; D is possibly TRBD1 (5 bases). V was cut by 3 bases and J by 1 base, with 13 bases left in between. Germline values: CDR1 SGHRS, CDR2 YFSETQ. CDR3 size: 16 residues. CDR3 sequence reads: CASSSVWGLNTGELFF. The DNA of the CDR3 is TGCGCCAGCAGCTCGGTGTGGGGCCTGAACACCGGGGAGCTGTTTTTT.